The clone carrying this T cell receptor (beta chain) was seen repeatedly, ten times or more. No antigen is known for it. The sample is drawn from a study of early T cells in non-severe SARS-CoV-2 infection. About the study: The input, bulk RNA from unsorted whole blood, was sequenced, and chains were unpaired. Overall study findings and caveats: Anti-spike CD8 responses were favored in VDJdb matching, and private and CD4 specificities were missed.

Trimming cost V 5 bases and J 7 bases, with 9 bases left between them. Germline CDR1 and CDR2: MNHEY and SMNVEV (reference sequence). The CDR3 sequence is 13 residues long. Individual cDNA molecules received unique molecular identifiers during library preparation. Using its own MiXCR run on the 5' RACE reads, TCRdb lists one record per CDR3 protein. The repertoire consists of 86,000 or so distinct CDR3 sequences, with around 5.6% occurring once and the leading ten covering roughly 8.1%. The clonotype comes from an adult who was a healthcare worker with PCR-confirmed SARS-CoV-2 infection or an uninfected control (not recorded which). The gene calls are TRBV27 and TRBJ1-6, with D unresolved. The sequencing sample was made of whole blood. The DNA of the CDR3 is TGTGCCAGCAGTACACGGCGGAATTCACCCCTCCACTTT. Its translation: CASSTRRNSPLHF.